In this sample, the clone carrying this TCR beta chain turned up once. Authors' data handling: By means of reference gene primer amplification, nucleated cell counts were estimated. Data came from immunoSEQ multiplex PCR; TCRdb stores just in-frame clones and leaves some out. That table supplies the V and J calls and clone size; D and trimming were determined from the DNA. The sample gives about 190,000 clones, 75% to 85% of which show up once; about 6.3% is in the top ten. Germline trimming cut 0 bases from V and 4 bases from J; bases unmatched to any gene: 5. CDR1 SGHRS and CDR2 YFSETQ come from the germline V gene. The CDR3 totals 16 residues. The data were taken from a study of blood T cell repertoires in COVID-19. Study-wide context: Material from acute and convalescent COVID-19 was sourced from the United States, Italy and Spain. T cells, B-cell-depleted T cells, or PBMCs supplied cDNA or gDNA.

Sequencing input: peripheral blood. The rearrangement links TRBV5-1 to TRBJ2-7, with TRBD2 matching 12 bases. The TCR originated in a man aged 55 to 70 with acute or convalescent COVID-19. The CDR3 DNA is TGCGCCAGCAGCTTGGCAAGGACTAGCGGGGTTTACGAGCAGTACTTC. Translated, it gives CASSLARTSGVYEQYF.